A selection of T cell receptor beta chains follows, all from one sample in a study of control samples from healthy donors and cancer patients. The protocol was immunoSEQ multiplex PCR, while the TCRdb copy is restricted to in-frame clones and leaves out a portion. The repertoire holds around 100,000 clones, with 70% to 90% as singletons. Material for sequencing was blood. These receptors originate from a man aged 25-40 years in good health. CDR3s leave out the opening cysteine and the closing phenylalanine or tryptophan. The order of the fields is V gene, clone size, CDR3 protein. The size of a clone is reported for some rows only, either as once, few or many, or as a class for expanded clones.

>TRBV5-1|.
ASSRGLAGGWETQY
>TRBV19|.
ASSSSQGLNQPQH
>TRBV21-1|.
ASTRIIAGGCYEQY
>TRBV12-5|.
ASGTGLAGGTDTQY
>TRBV11-2|once
ASSLRGWRHTGELF
>TRBV3-1/TRBV3-2|.
ASSQDSQGSGYT
>TRBV7-3|.
ASSLEGAGANVLT
>TRBV6-6|.
ASRLKQGGDTEAF
>TRBV7-8|.
ASSLAGSLSGANVLT
>TRBV19|.
ASTLGGANTEAF
>TRBV6-5|few
ASGPSEANVLT
>TRBV11-2|.
ASSSRRQYEQY
>TRBV2|.
ASSRNDRGTGELF
>TRBV30|.
AWSRDRISEQY
>TRBV27|.
ASSLLGDQETQY
>TRBV7-9|.
ASAGGSYEQY
>TRBV28|.
ASTSGSPANVLT
>TRBV9|.
ASSAKLAGVLDTQY
>TRBV24-1|.
ATSAPSSGAAYNEQF
>TRBV6-2/TRBV6-3|.
ASSLSGRNIQY
>TRBV6-1|once
ASSEYISRVTDTQY
>TRBV28|few
ASSFSSGSKYNEQF
>TRBV24-1|.
ATSDFRQAAPAALGNTEAF
>TRBV12-3/TRBV12-4|once
ASSLWGGTEAF
>TRBV12-3/TRBV12-4|.
ASSSLSEAF
>TRBV6-2/TRBV6-3|.
ASSLGRENTEAF
>TRBV6-2/TRBV6-3|.
ASSVNRGVNQPQH
>TRBV7-2|.
ASSLGAGTDARGEQF
>TRBV27|.
ASSPYRGGSNQPQH
>TRBV15|.
ATSKELAGGIGELF
>TRBV5-1|.
ASSLEFLTNTEAF
>TRBV9|.
ASSVDGSQPQH
>TRBV3-1/TRBV3-2|.
ASSQAGTSGASTDTQY
>TRBV2|.
ASRQSERELF
>TRBV5-1|.
ASSLMGGTDTQY
>TRBV7-3|.
ASSSGTSGISYQETQY
>TRBV5-4|.
ASSDNSNYGYT
>TRBV7-3|.
ASSLLAGGNNEQF
>TRBV27|.
ASSLGAGNTEAF
>TRBV27|.
ASSLSPDRVNYGYT
>TRBV11-2|.
ASSSTQGVGTDTQY
>TRBV27|.
ASGFAGAYEQY
>TRBV5-5|.
ASSLVRFVVATNEKLF
>TRBV10-1|.
ASSEAGSEKLF
>TRBV27|.
ASSLAGGTYNEQF
>TRBV11-3|.
ASSLGRLAGGVGNEQF
>TRBV20-1|.
SALRVEKLF
>TRBV11-2|.
ASSLATSGSYEQY
>TRBV6-5|once
ASRRTLSSYEQY
>TRBV28|.
ASNRGGARLYGYT
>TRBV5-6|.
ASSLGGGETQY
>TRBV13|.
ASSYSGYEQY
>TRBV5-4|.
ATHDEGRAYNEQF
>TRBV5-4|.
ASSLGRNNEQF
>TRBV11-3|.
ASSRGGGLTEETQY